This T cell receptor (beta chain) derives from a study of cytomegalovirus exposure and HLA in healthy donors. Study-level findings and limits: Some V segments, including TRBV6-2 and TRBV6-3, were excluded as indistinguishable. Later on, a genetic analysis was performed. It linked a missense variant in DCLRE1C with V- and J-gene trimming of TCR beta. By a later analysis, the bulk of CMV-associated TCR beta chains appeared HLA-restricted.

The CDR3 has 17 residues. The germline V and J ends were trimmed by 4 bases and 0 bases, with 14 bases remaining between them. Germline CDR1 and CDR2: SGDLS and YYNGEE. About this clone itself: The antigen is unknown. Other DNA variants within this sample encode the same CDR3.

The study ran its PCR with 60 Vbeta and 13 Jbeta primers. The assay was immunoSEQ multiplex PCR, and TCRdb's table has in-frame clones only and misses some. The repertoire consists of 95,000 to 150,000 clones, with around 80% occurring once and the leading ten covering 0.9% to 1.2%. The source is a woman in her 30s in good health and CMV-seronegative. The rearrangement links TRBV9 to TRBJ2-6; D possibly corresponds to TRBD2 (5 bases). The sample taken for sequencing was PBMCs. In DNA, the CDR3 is TGTGCCAGCAGCCCCCGAACGGGAAACTCTGGGGCCAACGTCCTGACTTTC. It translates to CASSPRTGNSGANVLTF.